These 24 T cell receptor beta chains share one sample of origin, sequenced in a study of long-term antiretroviral therapy in people with HIV. Sequencing used immunoSEQ v3.0 at survey level. Generated by immunoSEQ multiplex PCR, the TCRdb table keeps only in-frame clones and is missing some. The sample yields more than 15,000 clones, less than 95% seen once. The specimen comprised unsorted PBMCs, sampled about 6 years after starting antiretroviral therapy. The receptors stem from a woman aged 50 to 60 with HIV.

This clone was found once. V and J are TRBV11-1 and TRBJ1-2; the D is unclear. Deletions cut 0 bases from V and 3 bases from J, with 5 bases between. This CDR3 contains 13 residues. The V gene's germline CDR1 is SGHAT and CDR2 FQDESV (reference sequence). CDR3 sequence (DNA): TGTGCCAGCAGCTTAGCAACAGACTATGGCTACACCTTC. The encoded protein is CASSLATDYGYTF.

V usage is TRBV9 and J usage is TRBJ2-3; 15 nucleotides match TRBD2. CDR1 and CDR2 from the germline V gene are SGDLS and YYNGEE. This CDR3 is built from 17 residues. The V segment lost 4 bases and the J segment 1 base; nucleotides outside the gene matches: 4. The CDR3 DNA sequence: TGTGCCAGCAGCCCGGGACTAGCGGGAGGAGGCACAGATACGCAGTATTTT. Residues: CASSPGLAGGGTDTQYF.

The chain carries TRBV29-1 and TRBJ2-7; D is perhaps TRBD1 (5 bases). The CDR3 has 13 residues. From germline, CDR1 is SQVTM and CDR2 ANQGSEA. The ends were cut back, 4 bases at V and 2 bases at J, with 12 bases in the middle. The CDR3 bases are TGCAGCGTTGTATTGGACACTACCTACGAGCAGTACTTC. It codes for CSVVLDTTYEQYF.

This clone showed up just once. The chain recombines TRBV5-1 with TRBJ2-3, with TRBD2 matching 9 bases. J was trimmed by 2 bases and V by 4 bases; bases with no gene match: 11. The CDR3 consists of 17 residues. CDR1 is SGHRS, CDR2 YFSETQ, per germline. Written as DNA, the CDR3 is TGCGCCAGCAGCCTGTCTGGGACTAGCCGAGCCACAGATACGCAGTATTTT. It codes for CASSLSGTSRATDTQYF.

V and J are TRBV4-3 and TRBJ2-3; D not certain. Between the trimmed V and J ends, which lost 2 bases and 5 bases, there was a span of 8 bases. Germline loops: CDR1 LGHNA, CDR2 YSLEER. CDR3 length: 13 residues. CDR3 sequence: CASSQRPEDTQYF. CDR3 DNA sequence: TGCGCCAGCAGCCAAAGGCCCGAAGATACGCAGTATTTT.

This rearrangement joins TRBV28 to TRBJ2-7, with 9 bases that match TRBD2. The CDR3 has 13 amino acids. Unmatched junction bases numbered 2, after V lost 3 bases and J lost 5 bases. Germline V gives CDR1 MDHEN, CDR2 SYDVKM. CDR3 in DNA: TGTGCCAGCAGTTTGGCTAGCGGGGACGAGCAGTACTTC. It yields the protein CASSLASGDEQYF.

The J gene is TRBJ2-5, the V gene TRBV5-1, with no clear D. Germline V gene lookup returns CDR1 SGHRS and CDR2 YFSETQ. Trimming took off 2 bases at V and 2 bases at J, with 7 bases between the two ends. CDR3 length equals 13 residues. CDR3 residues: CASSLGQQETQYF. The CDR3 DNA sequence: TGCGCCAGCAGCTTAGGCCAGCAAGAGACCCAGTACTTC.

This clone was recorded once. J is TRBJ2-1 and V is TRBV7-6; a weak D match, TRBD2 (6 bases). This CDR3 has 15 amino acids. Germline V gene lookup returns CDR1 SGHVS and CDR2 FNYEAQ. V gave up 1 base and J gave up 10 bases, with 17 bases separating them. The CDR3 coding sequence is TGTGCCAGCAGCTTAGGGGGGAGGATGGCCCCGGAGCAGTTCTTC. It specifies CASSLGGRMAPEQFF.

The CDR3: CASSLRLAGPSTDTQYF. CDR3 in DNA: TGTGCCAGCAGCCTGCGACTAGCGGGACCCAGCACAGATACGCAGTATTTT. The rearrangement joins TRBV7-2 to TRBJ2-3, with 11 bases identical to TRBD2. The V gene end was trimmed by 5 bases and the J gene end by 0 bases; junction bases not matched to a gene: 7. CDR1 and CDR2 from the germline V gene are SGHTA and FQGNSA. The CDR3 covers 17 residues.

The chain uses TRBV7-9 and TRBJ2-7; D perhaps matches TRBD1 (5 bases). This CDR3 spans 14 amino acids. V was shortened by 0 bases and J by 2 bases, with 8 bases between the two germline ends. Germline V lookup: CDR1 SEHNR, CDR2 FQNEAQ (reference sequence). The DNA of the CDR3 is TGTGCCAGCAGCTTAGCCGGCAGGGCCTACGAGCAGTACTTC. It codes for CASSLAGRAYEQYF.

This clone is a singleton in its sample. J is TRBJ1-1 and V is TRBV2, with 7 bases aligning to TRBD1. Germline V CDR1 and CDR2: SNHLY, FYNNEI. Trimming at V came to 6 bases and at J to 2 bases, leaving 9 bases not matched to a gene. CDR3 length: 15 residues. The DNA of the CDR3 is TGTGCCAGCAGCGCCCCTCGGGACAGCAACACTGAAGCTTTCTTT. Residues: CASSAPRDSNTEAFF.

This sequence joins TRBV6-6 and TRBJ1-1, with D possibly being TRBD1 (5 bases). The CDR3 runs 16 residues. Trimming cost V 4 bases and J 3 bases, with 18 bases left between them. Germline V CDR1 and CDR2: MNHNY, SVGAGI (reference sequence). CDR3 sequence (DNA): TGTGCCAGCAGTTCAAAACGGACGGGGGAACACACTGAAGCTTTCTTT. This codes for CASSSKRTGEHTEAFF.

This sequence joins TRBV7-6 and TRBJ2-1; TRBD2 matches 14 bases. The trim removed 3 bases at V and 9 bases at J, leaving 4 bases unmatched. CDR3 length: 15 residues. Looked up from germline, CDR1 is SGHVS and CDR2 is FNYEAQ. The CDR3 sequence: CASSLTSGRATEQFF. The CDR3 DNA sequence: TGTGCCAGCAGCTTGACTAGCGGGAGGGCCACTGAGCAGTTCTTC.

The V and J genes are TRBV5-5 and TRBJ2-3; 8 bases are a match to TRBD1. The V gene end was trimmed by 4 bases and the J gene end by 1 base; junction bases not matched to a gene: 11. Germline V gene data show CDR1 as SGHKS and CDR2 as YYEKEE (reference sequence). The length of the CDR3 is 17 residues. The CDR3 nucleotides are TGTGCCAGCAGCCGCGTGGCGACAGGGGTTCGCACAGATACGCAGTATTTT. It translates to CASSRVATGVRTDTQYF.

V and J are TRBV7-9 and TRBJ2-5, with D hard to call. Germline loops: CDR1 SEHNR, CDR2 FQNEAQ (reference sequence). V shed 9 bases and J shed 5 bases, with 10 bases lying between them. The CDR3 covers 11 residues. The CDR3 spells CASRLRETQYF. CDR3 DNA: TGTGCCAGTCGACTCCGGGAGACCCAGTACTTC.

V gene TRBV7-6 combines with J gene TRBJ2-3; D might be TRBD2 (5 bases). Germline CDR1 SGHVS, CDR2 FNYEAQ. With 1 base removed from V and 0 bases from J, the gap between germline ends came to 11 bases. The CDR3 extends over 16 amino acids. CDR3 nucleotides: TGTGCCAGCAGCTTAGTGGTCGGACTCAGCACAGATACGCAGTATTTT. It encodes CASSLVVGLSTDTQYF.

V and J are TRBV7-9 and TRBJ2-7; tentative D call: TRBD2 (5 bases). The CDR3 has 9 residues. Germline CDR1 reads SEHNR; CDR2 reads FQNEAQ (reference sequence). The chain's CDR3 is CASSGPRTV. In DNA form, the CDR3 reads TGTGCCAGCAGCGGCCCGAGGACTGTC.

The CDR3 spells CASSLRAGANTEAFF. The DNA of the CDR3 is TGTGCCAGCAGCTTAAGGGCAGGGGCGAACACTGAAGCTTTCTTT. The V and J genes are TRBV11-1 and TRBJ1-1, with a weak D call TRBD1 (6 bases). CDR1 is SGHAT, CDR2 FQDESV, per germline (reference sequence). V lost 2 bases and J 1 base, leaving 11 bases between the germline ends. This CDR3 has 15 amino acids. Together with reference TRBV11-1 and TRBJ1-1, the CDR3 gives the full variable domain: EAEVAQSPRYKITEKSQAVAFWCDPISGHATLYWYRQILGQGPELLVQFQDESVVDDSQLPKDRFSAERLKGVDSTLKIQPAELGDSAMYLCASSLRAGANTEAFFGQGTRLTVV.

The chain has TRBV6-5 and TRBJ2-1; no reliable D call. This CDR3 is built from 13 residues. Germline-derived CDR1 and CDR2 are MNHEY and SVGAGI. Trimming pared 6 bases from V and 6 bases from J, leaving 12 bases between. CDR3 protein: CASRTPGSNEQFF. CDR3 in DNA: TGTGCCAGCAGAACCCCAGGTAGCAATGAGCAGTTCTTC.

This chain uses TRBV6-1 with TRBJ2-7; no clear D gene. This CDR3 has 13 amino acids. The germline V gene has CDR1 MNHNS and CDR2 SASEGT. The germline V and J ends were trimmed by 1 base and 7 bases, with 11 bases remaining between them. The CDR3 nucleotides are TGTGCCAGCAGTGAAGTCCGGTTGTGGGAGCAGTACTTC. Residues: CASSEVRLWEQYF.

This chain connects TRBV15 to TRBJ1-2; D unresolved. The V and J ends lost 3 bases and 8 bases respectively, with 13 bases between them. CDR1 and CDR2 from the germline V gene are LNHNV and YYDKDF (reference sequence). This CDR3 has 13 amino acids. CDR3 in amino acids: CATSSPGRGGYTF. DNA of the CDR3: TGTGCCACCAGCAGCCCGGGTCGCGGCGGCTACACCTTC.

The CDR3 protein is CASSQEGWDEQYF. The CDR3 nucleotides are TGTGCCAGCAGCCAAGAAGGTTGGGACGAGCAGTACTTC. The V and J genes are TRBV4-2 and TRBJ2-7; D not certain. V lost 0 bases and J lost 5, with 8 bases in between. The V gene's germline CDR1 is LGHNA and CDR2 YNFKEQ. The length of the CDR3 is 13 residues.

V is TRBV4-2 and J is TRBJ2-7; D may be TRBD1 (5 bases). Trimming took 3 bases from V and 3 from J, leaving 6 bases between them. CDR1 LGHNA and CDR2 YNFKEQ come from the germline V gene. The CDR3 extends over 12 amino acids. The CDR3 loop is CASSHQGYEQYF. CDR3 bases: TGTGCCAGCAGCCACCAGGGCTACGAGCAGTACTTC.

CDR3 loop: CASSLRRLETYEQYF. For the CDR3, the DNA is TGTGCCAGCAGTTTAAGAAGACTAGAGACTTACGAGCAGTACTTC. The genes are TRBV28 and TRBJ2-7, with D possibly matching TRBD2 (6 bases). The CDR3 is made up of 15 amino acids. Germline V gene lookup returns CDR1 MDHEN and CDR2 SYDVKM. Trimming cost V 2 bases and J 4 bases, with 15 bases left between them.